This TCR beta chain was recovered during a study of human T cells and chemical hapten exposure. Time point of the sample: patch test 1, 2 weeks after DPC sensitization. Treatment here: therapeutic diphenylcyclopropenone sensitization with weekly scalp DPC. Trimming shortened V by 7 bases and J by 1 base, and 17 bases separated the two germline ends. Germline CDR1 reads GTSNPN; CDR2 reads SVGIG (reference sequence). This CDR3 is built from 14 residues. TCRdb reprocessed the RACE reads with MiXCR, giving one entry per CDR3 protein. The repertoire holds approximately 80,000 distinct CDR3 sequences, with approximately 12% as singletons.

The V and J genes are TRBV30 and TRBJ2-7; no clear D. The sequence came from a woman in her fifties or sixties with alopecia areata. Some clones in this sample may be carry-over from other donors' samples. Specimen: whole blood, collected in connection with sensitization to the hapten diphenylcyclopropenone (DPC). CDR3 amino acids: CASSPEAKSYEQYF. As DNA, the CDR3 is TGTGCCTCCTCCCCTGAAGCCAAATCCTACGAGCAGTACTTC.